This T cell receptor (beta chain) was sequenced during a study of blood T cell repertoires in COVID-19. Study details: PBMCs, B-cell-depleted T cells, or T cells provided the cDNA or gDNA that made up the material.

The study recruited people aged about 18 to 90 years across around 23 US areas. Profiling relied on immunoSEQ multiplex PCR, and the TCRdb table lists in-frame clones only, not all of them. The sample includes roughly 430,000 clones, around 90% seen only once; the top ten take roughly 2%. The source of this sequence is a woman in her thirties or forties with acute COVID-19. Sequencing was carried out using PBMCs or T cells enriched from blood (not recorded which).

For the CDR3, the DNA is TGTGCCAGCAGCGAGGGGCATCAGGGGCTGAACACTGAAGCTTTCTTT. Translating gives CASSEGHQGLNTEAFF. The chain has TRBV9 and TRBJ1-1; possibly TRBD1 for D (6 bases). Per germline, CDR1 SGDLS and CDR2 YYNGEE. Deletions cut 3 bases from V and 0 bases from J, with 15 bases between. This CDR3 contains 16 residues.